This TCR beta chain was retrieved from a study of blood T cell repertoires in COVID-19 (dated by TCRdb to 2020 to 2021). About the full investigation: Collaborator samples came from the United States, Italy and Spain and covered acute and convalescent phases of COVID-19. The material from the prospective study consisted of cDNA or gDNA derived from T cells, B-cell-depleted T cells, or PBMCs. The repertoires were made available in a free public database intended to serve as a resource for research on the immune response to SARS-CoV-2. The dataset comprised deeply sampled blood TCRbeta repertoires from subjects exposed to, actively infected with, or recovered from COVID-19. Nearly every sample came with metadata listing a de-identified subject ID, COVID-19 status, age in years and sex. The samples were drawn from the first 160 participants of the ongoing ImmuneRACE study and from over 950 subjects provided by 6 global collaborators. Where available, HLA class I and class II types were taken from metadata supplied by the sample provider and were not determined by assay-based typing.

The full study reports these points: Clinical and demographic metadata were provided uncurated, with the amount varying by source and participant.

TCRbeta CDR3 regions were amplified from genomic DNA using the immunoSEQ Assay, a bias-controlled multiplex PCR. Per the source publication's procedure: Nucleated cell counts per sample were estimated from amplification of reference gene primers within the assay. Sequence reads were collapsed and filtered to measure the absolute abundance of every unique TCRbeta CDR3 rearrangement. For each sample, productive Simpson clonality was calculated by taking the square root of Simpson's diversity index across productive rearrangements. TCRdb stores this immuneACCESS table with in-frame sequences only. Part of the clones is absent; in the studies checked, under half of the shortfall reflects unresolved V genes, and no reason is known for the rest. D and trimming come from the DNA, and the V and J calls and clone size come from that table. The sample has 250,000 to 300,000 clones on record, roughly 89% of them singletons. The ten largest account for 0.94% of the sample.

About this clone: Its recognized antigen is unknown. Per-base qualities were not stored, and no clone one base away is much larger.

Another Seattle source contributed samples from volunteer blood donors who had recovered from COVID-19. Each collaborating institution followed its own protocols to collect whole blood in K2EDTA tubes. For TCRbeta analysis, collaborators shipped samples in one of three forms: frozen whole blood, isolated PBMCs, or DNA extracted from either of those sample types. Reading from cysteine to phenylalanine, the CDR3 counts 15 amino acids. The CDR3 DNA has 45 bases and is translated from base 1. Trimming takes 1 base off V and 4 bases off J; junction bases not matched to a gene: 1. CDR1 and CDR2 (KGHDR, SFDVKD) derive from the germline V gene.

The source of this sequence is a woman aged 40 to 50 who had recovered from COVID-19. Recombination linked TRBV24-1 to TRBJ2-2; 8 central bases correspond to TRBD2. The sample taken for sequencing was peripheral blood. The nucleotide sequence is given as TGTGCCACCAGTGATTTTACTAGCGGCACCGGGGAGCTGTTTTTT. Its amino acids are CATSDFTSGTGELFF.